One and the same sample provided the 24 T cell receptor beta chains below, sequenced in a study of blood T cell repertoires in COVID-19. Data came from immunoSEQ multiplex PCR; TCRdb stores just in-frame clones and leaves some out. The sample lists approximately 200,000 clones; under 85% were seen once. Input material: peripheral blood. The receptors stem from a man aged 60-69 years with active or convalescent COVID-19.

The rearrangement uses TRBV7-3 and TRBJ2-1; D might be TRBD1 (6 bases). The V end was cut by 5 bases, the J end by 8 bases, with 22 bases between. Germline V gene lookup returns CDR1 SGHTA and CDR2 FQGTGA. The CDR3 consists of 16 residues. DNA for the CDR3: TGTGCCAGCAGCCTTGACGGGCAGGGGATTTCCGATGAGCAGTTCTTC. It specifies CASSLDGQGISDEQFF.

This chain uses TRBV9 with TRBJ2-1; 15 nucleotides agree with TRBD2. With 1 base clipped from V and 9 bases from J, the junction kept 2 bases outside the gene matches. The CDR3 is 15 residues long. CDR1 and CDR2 (germline): SGDLS, YYNGEE. CDR3 loop: CASSVRTSGRGEQFF. Written as DNA, the CDR3 is TGTGCCAGCAGCGTAAGGACTAGCGGGAGGGGTGAGCAGTTCTTC.

The chain carries TRBV10-3 and TRBJ2-3, with 9 positions matching TRBD1. Trimming at V came to 4 bases and at J to 2 bases, leaving 4 bases not matched to a gene. CDR1 and CDR2 (germline): ENHRY, SYGVKD. The CDR3 is 15 residues long. CDR3 protein: CAISVVQGATDTQYF. CDR3 bases: TGTGCCATCAGTGTCGTACAGGGGGCCACAGATACGCAGTATTTT.

This chain joins TRBV6-6 and TRBJ2-7; 11 nucleotides match TRBD2. The CDR3 has 15 amino acids. Germline V CDR1 and CDR2: MNHNY, SVGAGI (reference sequence). After removal of 6 bases from V and 7 bases from J, the junction contained 11 bases not matched to a gene. Here the CDR3 DNA reads TGTGCCAGCAGATCTATAGCGGGAGGGGTTGGGGAGCAGTACTTC. The encoded protein is CASRSIAGGVGEQYF.

This chain uses TRBV7-6 with TRBJ1-3; 10 positions match TRBD1. V was pared by 5 bases and J by 4 bases, with 8 bases of the junction left unmatched. Germline V lookup: CDR1 SGHVS, CDR2 FNYEAQ. The CDR3 extends over 16 amino acids. The CDR3 sequence: CASSLPGQGSGNTIYF. The CDR3 coding sequence is TGTGCCAGCAGCCTCCCGGGACAGGGGTCCGGAAACACCATATATTTT. The full variable domain, with the rest looked up from reference TRBV7-6 and TRBJ1-3, is GAGVSQSPRYKVTKRGQDVALRCDPISGHVSLYWYRQALGQGPEFLTYFNYEAQQDKSGLPNDRFSAERPEGSISTLTIQRTEQRDSAMYRCASSLPGQGSGNTIYFGEGSWLTVV.

This clone was recorded once. The rearrangement links TRBV6-2 or TRBV6-3 to TRBJ2-3; 12 positions agree with TRBD2. The germline V gene encodes CDR1 MNHEY and CDR2 SVGEGT. The trim removed 6 bases at V and 5 bases at J, leaving 6 bases unmatched. There are 15 residues in the CDR3. CDR3 in amino acids: CASSPSGRVLDTQYF. For the CDR3, the DNA is TGTGCCAGCAGCCCTAGCGGGAGGGTTCTAGATACGCAGTATTTT.

Concerning this clone itself: A read error may produce the germline difference seen at one junction end. Different DNA sequences within this sample yield the same CDR3. V gene TRBV27 combines with J gene TRBJ2-1, with 7 bases lining up with TRBD2. Germline lookup yields CDR1 MNHEY and CDR2 SMNVEV (reference sequence). CDR3 length: 16 amino acids. CDR3: CASSSAGGSSYNEQFF. CDR3 coding DNA: TGCGCCAGCAGTTCCGCCGGGGGGAGCTCCTACAATGAGCAGTTCTTC.

V is TRBV5-4 and J is TRBJ2-1; D possibly corresponds to TRBD2 (6 bases). The CDR3 covers 15 residues. Germline CDR1 is SGHNT and CDR2 is YYREEE (reference sequence). V dropped 0 bases and J dropped 9 bases, with 16 bases sitting between them. CDR3 nucleotides: TGTGCCAGCAGCTTGGAGGTAGCGGTGCGGCGTGAGCAGTTCTTC. Translating gives CASSLEVAVRREQFF.

This clone showed up just a few times. J is TRBJ1-6 and V is TRBV11-2; 7 bases line up with TRBD1. Germline V gives CDR1 SGHAT, CDR2 FQNNGV. This CDR3 is built from 16 residues. With V trimmed by 5 bases and J by 0 bases, 4 bases remained unmatched. This CDR3 reads CASSQTGSSYNSPLHF. DNA of the CDR3: TGTGCCAGCAGCCAGACAGGGAGCTCCTATAATTCACCCCTCCACTTT.

This clone appeared a few times. The chain combines TRBV6-2 or TRBV6-3 with TRBJ1-4; 7 nucleotides align to TRBD1. V lost 4 bases and J lost 2; bases outside the gene matches: 4. The germline V gene has CDR1 MNHEY and CDR2 SVGEGT. This CDR3 comprises 15 residues. CDR3 DNA sequence: TGTGCCAGCAGTTTGACAGGGAGGACTAATGAAAAACTGTTTTTT. Its protein is CASSLTGRTNEKLFF.

The V and J genes are TRBV9 and TRBJ2-7, with D perhaps TRBD1 (5 bases). CDR1 SGDLS and CDR2 YYNGEE come from the germline V gene. CDR3 length: 14 residues. V was shortened by 0 bases and J by 3 bases, with 10 bases between the two germline ends. In DNA form, the CDR3 reads TGTGCCAGCAGCGTAGGGGGCGAAGTCTACGAGCAGTACTTC. Protein: CASSVGGEVYEQYF.

This sequence joins TRBV6-2 or TRBV6-3 and TRBJ2-3; possible D gene TRBD1, 6 bases. The CDR3 length is 14 residues. Trimming left V 2 bases short and J 6 bases short, with 12 bases between. Germline CDR1 and CDR2: MNHEY and SVGEGT. CDR3 region: CASSYPRTADTQYF. CDR3 coding DNA: TGTGCCAGCAGTTACCCCCGGACAGCGGATACGCAGTATTTT.

Of note for this clone: This sample also contains other DNA sequences that code for the same CDR3. The chain links TRBV7-9 to TRBJ1-1, with 9 bases that match TRBD1. V was pared by 3 bases and J by 4 bases, with 3 bases of the junction left unmatched. This CDR3 is 14 amino acids long. Germline CDR1 reads SEHNR; CDR2 reads FQNEAQ (reference sequence). CDR3 DNA: TGTGCCAGCAGCTTGGCGACAGGGGGCACTGAAGCTTTCTTT. Amino acids: CASSLATGGTEAFF.

The CDR3 DNA follows: TGTGCCAGCAGCCAAGAATGGGGCGGGAGGGAGCAGTTCTTC. Protein sequence: CASSQEWGGREQFF. This rearrangement joins TRBV3-1 (or the pseudogene TRBV3-2) to TRBJ2-1; 8 bases map to TRBD2. The CDR3 runs 14 residues. V trimming: 0 bases; J trimming: 10 bases; junction bases outside the gene matches: 5. From germline, CDR1 is LGHDT and CDR2 YNNKEL (reference sequence).

This clone was found a few times. The J gene is TRBJ2-1, the V gene TRBV9; 7 bases match TRBD2. V shed 0 bases and J 7 bases; nucleotides not matched to a gene: 10. The germline CDR1 and CDR2 sequences are SGDLS and YYNGEE. The CDR3 is made up of 16 amino acids. Written as DNA, the CDR3 is TGTGCCAGCAGCGTAGGGTTCGGGAGGCCTTGGAATGAGCAGTTCTTC. This gives the protein CASSVGFGRPWNEQFF.

V usage is TRBV28 and J usage is TRBJ2-2, with 7 bases fitting TRBD1. V lost 6 bases to trimming and J lost 7 bases; unmatched junction nucleotides: 8. The V gene's germline CDR1 is MDHEN and CDR2 SYDVKM. This CDR3 is 14 amino acids long. CDR3 residues: CASRRDRVGGELFF. The DNA of the CDR3 is TGTGCCAGCAGAAGAGACAGGGTCGGCGGGGAGCTGTTTTTT.

This chain joins TRBV6-5 and TRBJ2-7; 7 bases align to TRBD2. Germline CDR1 is MNHEY and CDR2 is SVGAGI. J was trimmed by 4 bases and V by 6 bases; bases with no gene match: 6. The CDR3 loop spans 13 amino acids. CDR3 region: CASRVGGSYEQYF. CDR3 coding DNA: TGTGCCAGCAGGGTCGGCGGGAGTTACGAGCAGTACTTC.

This clone came up many times. This chain uses TRBV3-1 (or the pseudogene TRBV3-2) with TRBJ2-1, with 7 bases identical to TRBD1. Germline V lookup: CDR1 LGHDT, CDR2 YNNKEL (reference sequence). This CDR3 has 17 residues. V trimming: 0 bases; J trimming: 3 bases; junction bases outside the gene matches: 8. CDR3: CASSQDLGAGGYNEQFF. CDR3 in DNA: TGTGCCAGCAGCCAAGATCTAGGAGCAGGGGGCTACAATGAGCAGTTCTTC.

This rearrangement joins TRBV7-9 to TRBJ1-5; 7 bases fit TRBD1. The CDR3 covers 15 residues. J lost 4 bases, V lost 1 base, and 4 bases had no gene match. Germline lookup yields CDR1 SEHNR and CDR2 FQNEAQ (reference sequence). The CDR3 reads CASSLGDSGNQPQHF. CDR3 nucleotide sequence: TGTGCCAGCAGCTTAGGGGACAGTGGGAATCAGCCCCAGCATTTT. The complete variable domain, with remaining parts taken from reference TRBV7-9 and TRBJ1-5, reads DTGVSQNPRHKITKRGQNVTFRCDPISEHNRLYWYRQTLGQGPEFLTYFQNEAQLEKSRLLSDRFSAERPKGSFSTLEIQRTEQGDSAMYLCASSLGDSGNQPQHFGDGTRLSIL.

The V gene is TRBV7-9, the J gene TRBJ2-7, with TRBD1 matching over 7 bases. CDR3 length: 15 residues. Trimming at V came to 4 bases and at J to 0 bases, leaving 6 bases not matched to a gene. The germline CDR1 and CDR2 sequences are SEHNR and FQNEAQ (reference sequence). The chain's CDR3 is CASSSGQEPSYEQYF. The CDR3 nucleotides read TGTGCCAGCAGCTCAGGACAGGAGCCCTCCTACGAGCAGTACTTC.

The chain employs TRBV5-1 and TRBJ2-2; maybe TRBD1 (5 bases). Germline V gives CDR1 SGHRS, CDR2 YFSETQ. V lost 3 bases and J 6 bases, leaving 12 bases between the germline ends. The CDR3 is made up of 14 amino acids. As DNA, the CDR3 is TGCGCCAGCAGCTCACGACAGTGGGCCGGGGAGCTGTTTTTT. Amino acids: CASSSRQWAGELFF.

This rearrangement joins TRBV7-3 to TRBJ1-1, with TRBD1 as a possible D gene (5 bases). Germline lookup yields CDR1 SGHTA and CDR2 FQGTGA. The CDR3 sequence is 13 residues long. Deletions cut 7 bases from V and 0 bases from J, with 9 bases between. The CDR3 is CASKEGMNTEAFF. The DNA for the CDR3 is TGTGCCAGCAAGGAGGGGATGAACACTGAAGCTTTCTTT.

This clone turned up a few times. The gene calls are TRBV28 and TRBJ2-1; D is perhaps TRBD2 (6 bases). V lost 4 bases to trimming and J lost 4 bases, with 14 bases between them. CDR3 size: 15 residues. Germline V gene data show CDR1 as MDHEN and CDR2 as SYDVKM. For the CDR3, the DNA is TGTGCCAGCAGTTCCGGGACTCAATTATACAATGAGCAGTTCTTC. Translating gives CASSSGTQLYNEQFF. The full variable domain, with the rest looked up from reference TRBV28 and TRBJ2-1, is DVKVTQSSRYLVKRTGEKVFLECVQDMDHENMFWYRQDPGLGLRLIYFSYDVKMKEKGDIPEGYSVSREKKERFSLILESASTNQTSMYLCASSSGTQLYNEQFFGPGTRLTVL.

The rearrangement links TRBV5-1 to TRBJ1-2; 7 positions agree with TRBD1. Germline values: CDR1 SGHRS, CDR2 YFSETQ. Trimming cost V 0 bases and J 3 bases; bases outside gene matches: 5. The CDR3 runs 15 residues. The CDR3 protein is CASSLGGTADYGYTF. In nucleotides, the CDR3 is TGCGCCAGCAGCTTGGGGGGGACAGCCGACTATGGCTACACCTTC. Variable domain in full (rest from reference TRBV5-1 and TRBJ1-2): KAGVTQTPRYLIKTRGQQVTLSCSPISGHRSVSWYQQTPGQGLQFLFEYFSETQRNKGNFPGRFSGRQFSNSRSEMNVSTLELGDSALYLCASSLGGTADYGYTFGSGTRLTVV.